This T cell receptor (beta chain) was found in a study of shared clonotypes between healthy human individuals. Adults of Caucasian background living in Nashville, Tennessee made up all donors. Splitting of CD4+ cells produced CD45RA+ naive and CD45RA-negative memory subsets. The assay used deep level. The method was immunoSEQ multiplex PCR; TCRdb's version includes in-frame clones alone and lacks a portion of them. The table has some 2.3 million clones, over 90% seen once; the top ten hold about 0.37%. Only a few counts were recorded for this clone. Its antigen is unidentified. Overall study findings and caveats: Inspection by rarefaction showed sorted-subset sequencing to be incomplete despite large depth.

The CDR3 consists of 17 residues. V was shortened by 1 base and J by 0 bases, with 13 bases between the two germline ends. The germline V gene encodes CDR1 MGHRA and CDR2 YSYEKL. What was sequenced was naive CD4+ T cells from PBMCs. Subset: CD45RA+ positively selected. This chain connects TRBV4-1 to TRBJ1-5; D not certain. The sequence was obtained from a man aged 18 to 29 in good health. Some clones in this sample may be carry-over from other donors' samples. The CDR3 DNA sequence: TGCGCCAGCAGCCAAGTACCCTTGTGGGATAGCAATCAGCCCCAGCATTTT. Translated, it gives CASSQVPLWDSNQPQHF.